The rows below give T cell receptor beta chains drawn from one sample of a study of OX40 agonist ivuxolimab in advanced cancers. TCRdb keeps only in-frame clones here, not all; method: immunoSEQ multiplex PCR. The profile covers some 58,000 clones, with about 82% appearing a single time and 3.5% to 4% taken by the ten largest. Sequences were derived from CD4+ or CD8+ T cells sorted from blood, sampled in a trial of the OX40 agonist ivuxolimab. The receptor source for this set is an adult with an advanced solid tumor such as melanoma, head and neck, liver or kidney cancer. CDR3s include the opening cysteine and the closing phenylalanine or tryptophan. The order of the fields is clone size, V gene, D gene, J gene, CDR3 DNA, CDR3 protein. A D gene is named only where the DNA matches it firmly. A clone size is listed for some rows: how often the clone was seen (once, few, many), or a class if it is expanded.

.	TRBV7-3	TRBD2	TRBJ2-2	TGTGCCAGCAGCCCGTCGCCTGGGGCCAGAACTAGCGGGAGAATTACCGGGGAGCTGTTTTTT	CASSPSPGARTSGRITGELFF
.	TRBV14	TRBD2	TRBJ2-5	TGTGCCAGCAGCCACCTAGCGGGAGGGGGAGAGACCCAGTACTTC	CASSHLAGGGETQYF
once	TRBV10-3	.	TRBJ2-3	TGTGCCATCAGTGGCTGGGGGAAGACTAGCACAGATACGCAGTATTTT	CAISGWGKTSTDTQYF
.	TRBV19	.	TRBJ1-2	TGTGCCAGTAGTATAGATATGACCCCTGGCTATGGCTACACCTTC	CASSIDMTPGYGYTF
few	TRBV28	.	TRBJ1-5	TGTGCCAGCAGTAGGGAACAAAGCAATCAGCCCCAGCATTTT	CASSREQSNQPQHF
.	TRBV6-5	TRBD2	TRBJ2-2	TGTGCCAGCAGTTATAGAGCGGGAGGGCCAGCCGGGGAGCTGTTTTTT	CASSYRAGGPAGELFF
.	TRBV11-2	.	TRBJ2-1	TGTGCCAGCAGCTTAATTGGGGGCGGGGGCACCTACAATGAGCAGTTCTTC	CASSLIGGGGTYNEQFF
.	TRBV9	TRBD2	TRBJ2-1	TGTGCCAGCAGCTTCTCCGGGACTAGCGGAGGCAATGAGCAGTTCTTC	CASSFSGTSGGNEQFF
.	TRBV7-6	TRBD2	TRBJ2-3	TGTGCCAGCAGCCCTCCCGGTGGGGTAGCGGGAGAAGATACGCAGTATTTT	CASSPPGGVAGEDTQYF
.	TRBV28	TRBD1	TRBJ1-1	TGTGCCAGCGTAGCAGGGGGCGCGTCCACTGAAGCTTTCTTT	CASVAGGASTEAFF
.	TRBV5-4	.	TRBJ2-3	TGTGCCAGCAGCTTGGTTCTTGGGGGACGGACGGATACGCAGTATTTT	CASSLVLGGRTDTQYF
.	TRBV6-1	TRBD1	TRBJ2-7	TGTGCCAGCAGTCGACCGGGACAGGGCATCTACGAGCAGTACTTC	CASSRPGQGIYEQYF
.	TRBV2	.	TRBJ1-5	TGTGCCAGCAGTGGATACCGAAATCAGCCCCAGCATTTT	CASSGYRNQPQHF
.	TRBV15	TRBD2	TRBJ2-1	TGTGCCACCAGCAGAGCCTTACGACTAGCGGGAGGGCCACTTTATAACAATGAGCAGTTCTTC	CATSRALRLAGGPLYNNEQFF
.	TRBV10-3	TRBD1	TRBJ2-2	TGTGCCATCAGTGAGTGGACAGGTCCCGACACCGGGGAGCTGTTTTTT	CAISEWTGPDTGELFF
.	TRBV9	.	TRBJ2-5	TGTGCCAGCAGCCCGACTGAGGAGACCCAGTACTTC	CASSPTEETQYF
few	TRBV28	TRBD1	TRBJ2-3	TGTGCCAGCAGTCAAGCGGGACAGGGTATAGGGTTCACAGATACGCAGTATTTT	CASSQAGQGIGFTDTQYF
.	TRBV11-1	.	TRBJ2-1	TGTGCCAGCAGCCGGGACCTTGGATGGGCAGAGCAGTTCTTC	CASSRDLGWAEQFF
.	TRBV5-4	TRBD1	TRBJ2-7	TGTGCCAGCAGCGATCCAGGGGGCTCCTACGAGCAGTACTTC	CASSDPGGSYEQYF
.	TRBV5-6	.	TRBJ2-7	TGTGCCAGCAGTAGGACGGGGGCGGAAAACGAGCAGTACTTC	CASSRTGAENEQYF
.	TRBV7-2	TRBD2	TRBJ2-5	TGTGCCAGCAGCTCATCTAGCGGACTAGGGGAGACCCAGTACTTC	CASSSSSGLGETQYF
.	TRBV5-4	.	TRBJ2-5	TGTGCCAGCAGCCAGGCCCTGGGGGAGGAGACCCAGTACTTC	CASSQALGEETQYF
once	TRBV6-1	.	TRBJ1-5	TGTGCCAGCAGACTACACAGTTCGTGGCCCCAGCATTTT	CASRLHSSWPQHF
.	TRBV14	TRBD2	TRBJ2-7	TGTGCCAGCAGCCAGAACGGACTAGGGTTCCACGAGCAGTACTTC	CASSQNGLGFHEQYF
.	TRBV11-1	TRBD2	TRBJ2-7	TGTGCCAGCAGCTCCCCGACTAGCGGAACCTACGAGCAGTACTTC	CASSSPTSGTYEQYF
.	TRBV7-3	TRBD2	TRBJ2-1	TGTGCCAGCAGTCAGACTAGCGGGATTGGCAATGAGCAGTTCTTC	CASSQTSGIGNEQFF
.	TRBV11-3	.	TRBJ1-1	TGTGCCAGCAGCTTAGAGGACAGCCGCGTTGAAGCTTTCTTT	CASSLEDSRVEAFF
.	TRBV11-3	.	TRBJ2-3	TGTGCCAGCAGCTTAGGGGGAGTGGCAGATACGCAGTATTTT	CASSLGGVADTQYF
.	TRBV25-1	TRBD1	TRBJ1-5	TGTGCCAGCAGAGGACAGGGGCAACAGCCCCAGCATTTT	CASRGQGQQPQHF
.	TRBV28	.	TRBJ2-7	TGTGCCAGCAGTTTATCGGGGGTAGGGGAGCAGTACTTC	CASSLSGVGEQYF
.	TRBV28	TRBD1	TRBJ1-2	TGTGCCAGCAGGGGACAGGGGCTTCGTGGCTACACCTTC	CASRGQGLRGYTF
.	TRBV27	.	TRBJ2-2	TGTGCCAGCAGGACAGTCACGAACACCGGGGAGCTGTTTTTT	CASRTVTNTGELFF
.	TRBV28	TRBD2	TRBJ2-1	TGTGCCAGCAGTGGACTAGCGGGAGTTTCCTACAATGAGCAGTTCTTC	CASSGLAGVSYNEQFF
.	TRBV7-3	TRBD2	TRBJ2-1	TGTGCCAGCAGCTTAAGCCCTAGCGGGGGGGATGAGCAGTTCTTC	CASSLSPSGGDEQFF
.	TRBV2	.	TRBJ1-1	TGTGCCAGCAGTGAAAGGAAGGACACTGAAGCTTTCTTT	CASSERKDTEAFF
once	TRBV27	.	TRBJ2-7	TGTGCCAGCAGTTTCGGGACGGCGACCGCCGAGCAGTACTTC	CASSFGTATAEQYF
.	TRBV27	.	TRBJ2-5	TGTGCCAGCAGCCCCCTCGGGGGCCGTGTGGAGACCCAGTACTTC	CASSPLGGRVETQYF